The 10 T cell receptor beta chains below come from one sample, sequenced in a study of T cells in localized non-small cell lung cancer. Some clones are missing from TCRdb's copy, which holds only in-frame ones; the method was immunoSEQ multiplex PCR. The table has about 840 clones, around a sixth seen once; the top ten hold under 30%. Source: normal lung tissue next to the tumor, taken before any cancer treatment. The receptor set was obtained from a female donor aged 60 or older with stage II squamous cell lung carcinoma.

This CDR3 is CASSVGYSSSYNEQFF. The CDR3 bases are TGTGCCAGCAGCGTAGGCTACTCGAGCTCCTACAATGAGCAGTTCTTC. The chain links TRBV9 to TRBJ2-1; D gene uncertain. CDR3 length: 16 residues. Trimming removed 0 bases from V and 0 bases from J, with 10 bases in between. Per germline, CDR1 SGDLS and CDR2 YYNGEE.

J is TRBJ2-7 and V is TRBV6-8; D remains ambiguous. Trimming took 5 bases from V and 0 from J, leaving 11 bases between them. CDR1 and CDR2 from the germline V gene are MNHGY and SAAAGT. This CDR3 contains 14 residues. The CDR3 DNA sequence: TGTGCCAGCAGTGATCCAGGATACTCCTACGAGCAGTACTTC. Translating gives CASSDPGYSYEQYF.

This clone was seen once. The chain recombines TRBV18 with TRBJ2-3; D is uncertain. In germline, CDR1 is KGHSH, CDR2 LQKENI. The V and J ends lost 5 bases and 14 bases respectively, with 17 bases between them. The CDR3 has 12 residues. CDR3 DNA: TGTGCCAGCTCATCGAGTAAATGGTTTTGGTATTTT. Its translation: CASSSSKWFWYF. The full variable domain, its missing parts supplied by reference TRBV18 and TRBJ2-3, is NAGVMQNPRHLVRRRGQEARLRCSPMKGHSHVYWYRQLPEEGLKFMVYLQKENIIDESGMPKERFSAEFPKEGPSILRIQQVVRGDSAAYFCASSSSKWFWYFGPGTRLTVL.

The chain carries TRBV18 and TRBJ1-1, with TRBD1 as a possible D gene (5 bases). Per the germline V gene, CDR1 is KGHSH and CDR2 is LQKENI. The CDR3 covers 13 residues. Trimming took 5 bases from V and 6 from J, leaving 13 bases between them. CDR3 nucleotides: TGTGCCAGCTCAGCAGGGAGCTGGTCTGAAGCTTTCTTT. Protein product: CASSAGSWSEAFF.

The gene calls are TRBV9 and TRBJ2-3; D might be TRBD2 (5 bases). The V end was cut by 8 bases, the J end by 4 bases, with 20 bases between. The CDR3 has 15 amino acids. Germline V gives CDR1 SGDLS, CDR2 YYNGEE. Here the CDR3 reads CARTEAYADSDTQYF. The CDR3 DNA reads TGTGCCAGAACGGAAGCGTACGCGGACTCAGATACGCAGTATTTT.

This clone is categorized as medium-sized. The genes are TRBV9 and TRBJ1-2, with TRBD1 matching 11 bases. V was pared by 5 bases and J by 5 bases, with 2 bases of the junction left unmatched. The germline gives CDR1 SGDLS, CDR2 YYNGEE. The CDR3 sequence is 13 residues long. CDR3 protein: CASSGDRGYGYTF. The CDR3, as DNA: TGTGCCAGCAGTGGGGACAGGGGGTATGGCTACACCTTC.

This clone rates as medium-sized. The rearrangement links TRBV11-3 to TRBJ2-3; D not resolved. The CDR3 covers 15 residues. Trimming removed 5 bases at V and 0 bases at J, with 12 bases between. Per germline, CDR1 SGHNT and CDR2 YENEEA. CDR3 residues: CASSQLSESTDTQYF. The DNA of the CDR3 is TGTGCCAGCAGCCAACTAAGCGAGAGCACAGATACGCAGTATTTT.

This rearrangement joins TRBV6-8 to TRBJ1-5; no reliable D call. V gave up 5 bases and J gave up 2 bases, with 13 bases separating them. CDR3 length: 15 amino acids. Germline CDR1 reads MNHGY; CDR2 reads SAAAGT. The CDR3 nucleotides read TGTGCCAGCAGTCTTTCATTTTTGGGCAATCAGCCCCAGCATTTT. Its protein product is CASSLSFLGNQPQHF.

This clone is labeled large. A junction boundary mismatches the germline segment, possibly from a read error. The chain employs TRBV11-3 and TRBJ2-7; D assignment may be TRBD1 or TRBD2 (5 bases each). The CDR3 is made up of 15 amino acids. CDR1 and CDR2 (germline): SGHNT, YENEEA. CDR3 region: CASSLGTLGAYEQYF. As DNA, the CDR3 is TGTGCTAGCAGCTTAGGGACCCTAGGAGCCTACGAGCAGTACTTC.

This clone was found a few times. This rearrangement joins TRBV18 to TRBJ1-5, with D possibly being TRBD1 (5 bases). Germline CDR1 and CDR2: KGHSH and LQKENI. This CDR3 has 13 residues. V was cut by 2 bases and J by 6 bases, with 8 bases left in between. The CDR3 nucleotides are TGTGCCAGCTCACCAACAGGAGTTCAGCCCCAGCATTTT. This gives the protein CASSPTGVQPQHF.